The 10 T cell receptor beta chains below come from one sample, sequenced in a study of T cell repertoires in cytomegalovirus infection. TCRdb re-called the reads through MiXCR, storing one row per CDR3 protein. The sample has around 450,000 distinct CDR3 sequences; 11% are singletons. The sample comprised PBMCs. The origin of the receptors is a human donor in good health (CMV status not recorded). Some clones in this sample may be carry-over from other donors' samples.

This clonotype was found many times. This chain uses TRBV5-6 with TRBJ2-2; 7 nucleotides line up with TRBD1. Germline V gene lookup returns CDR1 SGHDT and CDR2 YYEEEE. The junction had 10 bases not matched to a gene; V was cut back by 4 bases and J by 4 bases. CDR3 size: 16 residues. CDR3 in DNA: TGTGCCAGCAGCACATATCGGACAGGCCTCACCGGGGAGCTGTTTTTT. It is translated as CASSTYRTGLTGELFF.

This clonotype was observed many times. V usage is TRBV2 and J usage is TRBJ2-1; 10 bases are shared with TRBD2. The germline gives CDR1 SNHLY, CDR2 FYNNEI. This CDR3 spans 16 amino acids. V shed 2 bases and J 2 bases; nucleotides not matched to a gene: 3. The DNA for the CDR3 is TGTGCCAGCAGTGAACAGCGGGGGGGCACCTACAATGAGCAGTTCTTC. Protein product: CASSEQRGGTYNEQFF.

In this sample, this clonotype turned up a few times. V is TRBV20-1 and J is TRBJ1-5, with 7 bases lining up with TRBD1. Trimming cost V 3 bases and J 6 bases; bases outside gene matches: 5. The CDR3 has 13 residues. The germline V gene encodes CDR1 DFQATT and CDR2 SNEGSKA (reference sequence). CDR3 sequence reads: CSASRGGFQPQHF. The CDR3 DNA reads TGCAGTGCTAGCAGGGGGGGGTTTCAGCCCCAGCATTTT.

CDR3 DNA sequence: TGCAGTGCGGGGACTAGCGGGGGCAAAAACATTCAGTACTTC. Amino acid sequence: CSAGTSGGKNIQYF. V is TRBV20-1 and J is TRBJ2-4; TRBD2 agrees at 14 bases. This CDR3 is 14 amino acids long. The V gene end was trimmed by 6 bases and the J gene end by 3 bases; junction bases not matched to a gene: 1. Germline values: CDR1 DFQATT, CDR2 SNEGSKA (reference sequence).

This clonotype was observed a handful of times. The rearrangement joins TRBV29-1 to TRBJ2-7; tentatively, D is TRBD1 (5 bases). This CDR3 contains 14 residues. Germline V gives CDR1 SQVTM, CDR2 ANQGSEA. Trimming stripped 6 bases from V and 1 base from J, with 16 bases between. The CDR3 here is CSVIRAPGSYEQYF. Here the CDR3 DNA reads TGCAGCGTAATACGGGCCCCAGGGTCCTACGAGCAGTACTTC.

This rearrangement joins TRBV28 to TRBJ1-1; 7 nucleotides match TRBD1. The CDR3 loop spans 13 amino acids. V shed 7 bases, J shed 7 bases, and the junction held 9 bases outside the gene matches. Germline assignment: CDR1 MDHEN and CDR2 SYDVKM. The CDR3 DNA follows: TGTGCCAGCAAAAGACAGGGCGATGGTGAAGCTTTCTTT. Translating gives CASKRQGDGEAFF. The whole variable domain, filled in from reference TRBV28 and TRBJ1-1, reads DVKVTQSSRYLVKRTGEKVFLECVQDMDHENMFWYRQDPGLGLRLIYFSYDVKMKEKGDIPEGYSVSREKKERFSLILESASTNQTSMYLCASKRQGDGEAFFGQGTRLTVV.

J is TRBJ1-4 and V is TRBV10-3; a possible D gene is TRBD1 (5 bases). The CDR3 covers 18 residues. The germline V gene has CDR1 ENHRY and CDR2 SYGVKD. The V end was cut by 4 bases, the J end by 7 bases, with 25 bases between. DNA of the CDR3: TGTGCCATCAGTGCCGCCGGGGACCTATCGGGCCTTCGTGAAAAACTGTTTTTT. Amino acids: CAISAAGDLSGLREKLFF.

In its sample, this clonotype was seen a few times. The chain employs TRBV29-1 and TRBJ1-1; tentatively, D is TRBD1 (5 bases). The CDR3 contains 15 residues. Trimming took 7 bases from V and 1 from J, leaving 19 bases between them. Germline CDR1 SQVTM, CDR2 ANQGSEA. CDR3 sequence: CSAQRGRVGNTEAFF. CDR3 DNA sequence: TGCAGCGCGCAGAGGGGTCGGGTCGGGAACACTGAAGCTTTCTTT.

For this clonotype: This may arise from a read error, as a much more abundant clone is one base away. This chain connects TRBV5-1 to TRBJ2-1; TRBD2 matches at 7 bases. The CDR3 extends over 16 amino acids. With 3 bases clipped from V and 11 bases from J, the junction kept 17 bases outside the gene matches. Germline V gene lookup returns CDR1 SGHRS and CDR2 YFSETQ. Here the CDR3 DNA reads TGCGCCAGCAGCTCATCCGGTGCGGGAGCGGGTAATAAGCAGTTCTTC. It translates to CASSSSGAGAGNKQFF.

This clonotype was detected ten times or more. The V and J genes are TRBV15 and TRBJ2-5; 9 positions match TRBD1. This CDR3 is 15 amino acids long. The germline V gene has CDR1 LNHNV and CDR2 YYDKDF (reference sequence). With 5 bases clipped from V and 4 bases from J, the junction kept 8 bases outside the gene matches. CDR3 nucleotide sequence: TGTGCCACCAGCGGACCTCACAGGGGGCGAGAGACCCAGTACTTC. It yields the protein CATSGPHRGRETQYF.